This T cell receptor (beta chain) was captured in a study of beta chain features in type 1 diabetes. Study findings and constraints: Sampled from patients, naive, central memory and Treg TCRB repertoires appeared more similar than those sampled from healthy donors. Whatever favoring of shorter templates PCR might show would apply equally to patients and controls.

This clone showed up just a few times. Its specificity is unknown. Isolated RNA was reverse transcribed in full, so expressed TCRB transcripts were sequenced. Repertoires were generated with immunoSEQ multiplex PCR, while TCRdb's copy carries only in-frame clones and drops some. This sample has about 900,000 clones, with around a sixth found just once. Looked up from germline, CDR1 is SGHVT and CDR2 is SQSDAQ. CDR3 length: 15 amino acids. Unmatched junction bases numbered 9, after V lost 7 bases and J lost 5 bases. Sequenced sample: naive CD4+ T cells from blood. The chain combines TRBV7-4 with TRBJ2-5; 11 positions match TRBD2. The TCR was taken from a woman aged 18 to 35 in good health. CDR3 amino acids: CASKQGLAVQETQYF. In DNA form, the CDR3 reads TGTGCCAGCAAACAGGGACTAGCGGTTCAGGAGACCCAGTACTTC.